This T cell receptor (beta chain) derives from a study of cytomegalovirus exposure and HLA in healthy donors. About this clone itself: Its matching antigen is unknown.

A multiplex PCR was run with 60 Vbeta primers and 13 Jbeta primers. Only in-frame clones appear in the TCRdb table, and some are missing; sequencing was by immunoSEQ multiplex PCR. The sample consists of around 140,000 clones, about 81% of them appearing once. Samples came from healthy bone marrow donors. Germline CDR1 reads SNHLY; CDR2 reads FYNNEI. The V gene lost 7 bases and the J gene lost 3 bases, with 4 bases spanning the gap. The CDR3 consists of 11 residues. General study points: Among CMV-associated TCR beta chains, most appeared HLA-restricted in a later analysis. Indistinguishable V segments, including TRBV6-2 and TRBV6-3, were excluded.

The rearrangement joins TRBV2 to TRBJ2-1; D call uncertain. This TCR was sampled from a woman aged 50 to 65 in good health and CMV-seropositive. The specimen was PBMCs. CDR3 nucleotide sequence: TGTGCCAGCAATTACTACAATGAGCAGTTCTTC. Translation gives CASNYYNEQFF.